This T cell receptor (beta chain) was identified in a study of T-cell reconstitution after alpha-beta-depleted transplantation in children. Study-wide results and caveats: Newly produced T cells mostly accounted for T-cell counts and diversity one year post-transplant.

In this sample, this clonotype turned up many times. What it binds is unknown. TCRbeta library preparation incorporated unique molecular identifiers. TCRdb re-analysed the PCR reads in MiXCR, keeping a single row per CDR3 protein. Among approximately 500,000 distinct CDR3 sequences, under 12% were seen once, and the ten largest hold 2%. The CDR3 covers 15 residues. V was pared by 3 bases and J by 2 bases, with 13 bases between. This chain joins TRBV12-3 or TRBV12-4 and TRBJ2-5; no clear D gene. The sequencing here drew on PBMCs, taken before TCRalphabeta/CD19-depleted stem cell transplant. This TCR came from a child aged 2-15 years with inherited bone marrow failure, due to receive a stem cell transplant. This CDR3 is CASSLRPIDQETQYF. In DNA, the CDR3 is TGTGCCAGCAGTTTGCGGCCCATCGATCAAGAGACCCAGTACTTC.